This T cell receptor (beta chain) was retrieved from a study of radiation and T cells in renal cell carcinoma. As concerns this clone: Its target is unknown.

The table came from immunoSEQ multiplex PCR; TCRdb's copy has only in-frame clones and leaves some out. This sample carries approximately 140,000 clones, 88% of them seen once, and the ten largest clones take 3.5% to 5%. This CDR3 is 13 amino acids long. The germline CDR1 and CDR2 sequences are MNHNS and SASEGT. Trimming stripped 8 bases from V and 3 bases from J, with 13 bases between. Points from the study as a whole: No pretreatment tumor biopsies were available for baseline clonotypes. Top tumor clonotypes rose in blood 2 weeks post-radiation, then contracted.

Time point denoted: baseline pretreatment blood. Treatment noted: 15 Gy SBRT to primary tumor, nephrectomy 4 weeks later. Radiation-treated patients gave blood at baseline, week 2 and week 4. The sample was blood, taken from a patient whose treatment included radiotherapy and nephrectomy. The clonotype comes from a woman in her seventies with renal cell carcinoma. V and J are TRBV6-1 and TRBJ1-1; possible D gene TRBD1, 6 bases. The CDR3 DNA reads TGTGCCAGCGTTCGATCAGGGGACACTGAAGCTTTCTTT. Protein sequence: CASVRSGDTEAFF.